Listed below are T cell receptor beta chains from one sample, sequenced in a study of OX40 agonist ivuxolimab in advanced cancers. Profiling relied on immunoSEQ multiplex PCR, and the TCRdb table lists in-frame clones only, not all of them. This sample has approximately 25,000 clones; roughly 77% occur once, and the top ten carry 15% to 20%. The source material was CD4+ or CD8+ T cells sorted from blood, sampled in a trial of the OX40 agonist ivuxolimab. These receptors were obtained from an adult with an advanced solid tumor such as melanoma, head and neck, liver or kidney cancer. The CDR3 runs from the conserved cysteine through the conserved F or W. The D gene is left open where the match is weak. A clone size is listed for some rows: how often the clone was seen (once, few, many), or a class if it is expanded.

clone_size j_call d_call v_call cdr3_aa cdr3_nt
NA TRBJ2-2 NA TRBV4-2 CASSQGTTNTGELFF TGTGCCAGCAGCCAGGGGACGACGAACACCGGGGAGCTGTTTTTT
NA TRBJ2-7 NA TRBV7-8 CASSSGGFYEQYF TGTGCCAGCAGCTCCGGGGGTTTCTACGAGCAGTACTTC
NA TRBJ2-5 NA TRBV2 CASSVQETQYF TGTGCCAGCAGTGTACAAGAGACCCAGTACTTC
NA TRBJ2-5 TRBD1 TRBV7-8 CASSLEGTALRTQYF TGTGCCAGCAGCTTAGAGGGGACAGCCCTTAGGACCCAGTACTTC
NA TRBJ2-2 NA TRBV7-6 CASSSGPPNTGELFF TGTGCCAGCAGCTCGGGACCTCCAAACACCGGGGAGCTGTTTTTT
NA TRBJ2-2 NA TRBV9 CASSPFFIYTGELFF TGTGCCAGCAGCCCCTTTTTTATTTACACCGGGGAGCTGTTTTTT
NA TRBJ2-2 TRBD2 TRBV7-3 CASSLKGLGSGSGTGELFF TGTGCCAGCAGCTTAAAGGGATTGGGAAGCGGGAGCGGCACCGGGGAGCTGTTTTTT
NA TRBJ1-5 TRBD1 TRBV15 CATSSPDRVGNQPQHF TGTGCCACCAGCAGCCCAGACAGGGTGGGCAATCAGCCCCAGCATTTT
NA TRBJ1-2 TRBD1 TRBV7-2 CASSRQGSLPRKYGYTF TGTGCCAGCAGCAGACAGGGGTCCCTCCCTCGCAAATATGGCTACACCTTC
NA TRBJ1-2 TRBD1 TRBV6-5 CASNGQGTRGYTF TGTGCCAGCAATGGACAGGGGACGCGGGGCTACACCTTC
few TRBJ2-7 TRBD2 TRBV14 CASSPSGRKAGEQYF TGTGCCAGCAGCCCTAGCGGGAGGAAGGCGGGTGAGCAGTACTTC
NA TRBJ1-5 NA TRBV7-2 CASSPPNQPQHF TGTGCCAGCAGCCCGCCCAATCAGCCCCAGCATTTT
NA TRBJ2-7 TRBD1 TRBV7-2 CASRTYRGQFYEQYF TGTGCAAGTCGCACCTACAGGGGGCAGTTCTACGAGCAGTACTTC
NA TRBJ2-7 TRBD2 TRBV11-2 CASSLALSGAPSYEQYF TGTGCCAGCAGCTTAGCTCTTAGCGGGGCCCCGTCCTACGAGCAGTACTTC
NA TRBJ2-7 NA TRBV7-2 CASSLGRLGRHEQYF TGTGCCAGCAGCTTAGGCAGGTTGGGGCGGCACGAGCAGTACTTC
NA TRBJ1-5 NA TRBV7-6 CASSSQAGRNQPQHF TGTGCCAGCAGCTCCCAGGCGGGTAGGAATCAGCCCCAGCATTTT
NA TRBJ1-4 NA TRBV28 CASTGGREKLFF TGTGCCAGCACTGGGGGGAGGGAAAAACTGTTTTTT
NA TRBJ2-5 NA TRBV28 CASIQGREETQYF TGTGCCAGCATTCAAGGACGGGAAGAGACCCAGTACTTC
NA TRBJ2-7 TRBD2 TRBV6-6 CASSSTSGVSYEQYF TGTGCCAGCAGTTCTACTAGCGGGGTCTCCTACGAGCAGTACTTC
NA TRBJ2-7 TRBD2 TRBV6-8 CASSHFPPTGGRGRSGRGYEQYF TGTGCCAGCAGCCATTTTCCCCCCACGGGGGGAAGAGGACGCTCGGGTCGCGGTTACGAGCAGTACTTC
NA TRBJ2-1 TRBD2 TRBV19 CASSWSGGPANEQFF TGTGCCAGTAGTTGGAGCGGGGGACCCGCTAATGAGCAGTTCTTC
NA TRBJ2-5 NA TRBV19 CATSDWEKGETQYF TGTGCCACCTCGGACTGGGAAAAGGGGGAGACCCAGTACTTC
NA TRBJ2-1 NA TRBV19 CASGGTEYEQFF TGTGCCAGTGGGGGCACTGAGTATGAGCAGTTCTTC
NA TRBJ1-2 NA TRBV5-1 CASSLAAGSNYGYTF TGCGCCAGCAGCTTGGCGGCGGGCTCTAACTATGGCTACACCTTC
medium-sized TRBJ2-1 TRBD1 TRBV6-1 CASSVETGSYNEQFF TGTGCCAGCAGTGTGGAGACAGGGTCCTACAATGAGCAGTTCTTC
few TRBJ1-5 NA TRBV7-9 CASSLADQPQHF TGTGCCAGCAGCTTAGCCGATCAGCCCCAGCATTTT
NA TRBJ1-1 TRBD1 TRBV11-1 CASIIGQDTEAFF TGTGCCAGCATCATAGGACAGGACACTGAAGCTTTCTTT
NA TRBJ2-2 TRBD2 TRBV5-1 CASSLVAGAGTGELFF TGCGCCAGCAGCTTGGTAGCGGGGGCCGGCACCGGGGAGCTGTTTTTT
NA TRBJ2-3 TRBD1 TRBV9 CASSVRGTGFGDTQYF TGTGCCAGCAGCGTTCGGGGGACAGGATTTGGAGATACGCAGTATTTT
few TRBJ2-5 TRBD2 TRBV19 CASSRGTSGGLETQYF TGTGCCAGTAGTAGGGGGACTAGCGGGGGACTAGAGACCCAGTACTTC
NA TRBJ2-4 TRBD2 TRBV4-2 CASSQEGLAGGIAKNIQYF TGTGCCAGCAGCCAAGAGGGACTAGCGGGGGGAATAGCCAAAAACATTCAGTACTTC
NA TRBJ2-1 TRBD2 TRBV6-6 CASSYGSGRPYNEQFF TGTGCCAGCAGCTACGGTAGCGGGAGGCCCTACAATGAGCAGTTCTTC
NA TRBJ2-2 TRBD1 TRBV11-2 CASSSTRTGRRTGELFF TGTGCCAGCAGCTCAACCAGGACAGGGAGGAGAACCGGGGAGCTGTTTTTT
NA TRBJ2-3 TRBD2 TRBV5-1 CASSLSGTSSTDTQYF TGCGCCAGCAGCCTCTCCGGGACTAGCAGCACAGATACGCAGTATTTT
few TRBJ2-1 TRBD2 TRBV4-1 CASSPMGLAGGRDNEQFF TGCGCCAGCAGCCCAATGGGACTAGCGGGAGGCCGTGACAATGAGCAGTTCTTC
NA TRBJ1-5 NA TRBV21-1 CASSKEGTEVNSNQPQHF TGTGCCAGCAGCAAAGAGGGGACGGAAGTTAATAGCAATCAGCCCCAGCATTTT
NA TRBJ1-5 NA TRBV4-1 CASSRYWGKLDQPQHF TGCGCCAGCAGCCGTTATTGGGGCAAGTTGGATCAGCCCCAGCATTTT
NA TRBJ1-6 TRBD1 TRBV7-2 CASSLGDPGGSYNSPLHF TGTGCCAGCAGCTTAGGCGACCCAGGGGGTTCCTATAATTCACCCCTCCACTTT
NA TRBJ2-2 NA TRBV6-1 CATISPYTGELFF TGTGCTACTATTAGCCCCTATACCGGGGAGCTGTTTTTT
NA TRBJ1-5 NA TRBV19 CASSIKVNQPQHF TGTGCCAGTAGTATAAAAGTAAATCAGCCCCAGCATTTT